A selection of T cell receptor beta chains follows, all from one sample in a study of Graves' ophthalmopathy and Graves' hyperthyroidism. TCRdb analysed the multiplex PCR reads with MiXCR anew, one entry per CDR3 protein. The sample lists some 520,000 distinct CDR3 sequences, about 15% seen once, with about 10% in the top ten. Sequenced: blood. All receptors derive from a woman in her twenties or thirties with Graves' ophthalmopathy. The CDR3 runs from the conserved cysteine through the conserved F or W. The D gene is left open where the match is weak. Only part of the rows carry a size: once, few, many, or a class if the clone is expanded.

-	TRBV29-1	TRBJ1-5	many	TGCAGCGTGGGGGGGGTTCGTGATCAGCCCCAGCATTTT	CSVGGVRDQPQHF
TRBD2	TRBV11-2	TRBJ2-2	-	TGTGCCAGCAGCTTAATGTCGGGAGGGGGTACCGGGGAGCTGTTTTTT	CASSLMSGGGTGELFF
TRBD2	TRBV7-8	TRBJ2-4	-	TGTGCCGGCAGCTTATCGGCGGGGGTGGTAAACATTCAGTACTTC	CAGSLSAGVVNIQYF
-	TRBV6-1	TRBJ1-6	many	TGTGCCAGCAAGATAGGTAGCAATTCACCCCTCCACTTT	CASKIGSNSPLHF
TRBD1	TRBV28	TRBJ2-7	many	TGTGCCAGCAGTTTAACAGGGGTGGGCTACGAGCAGTACTTC	CASSLTGVGYEQYF
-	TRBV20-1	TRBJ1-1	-	TGCAGTGCTGGTGGTAGGGGTGGTACTGAAGCTTTCTTT	CSAGGRGGTEAFF
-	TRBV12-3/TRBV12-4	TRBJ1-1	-	TGTGCCAGCAGTTACGGACTCTCCACTGATGCTTTCTTT	CASSYGLSTDAFF
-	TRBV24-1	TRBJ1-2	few	TGTGCCACCAGTGATACGGGTCCTCCAAAGAGCTATGGCTACACCTTC	CATSDTGPPKSYGYTF
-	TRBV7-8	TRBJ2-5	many	TGTGCCAGCAGCCTCATGGGGGCGGGGGTACAAGAGACCCAGTACTTC	CASSLMGAGVQETQYF
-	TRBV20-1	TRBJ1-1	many	TGCAGTGCAGGGAACACTGAAGCTTTCTTT	CSAGNTEAFF
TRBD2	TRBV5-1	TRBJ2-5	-	TGCGCCAGCAGCCCGGGAGGAAACACGGAGACCCAGTACTTC	CASSPGGNTETQYF
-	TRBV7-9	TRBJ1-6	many	TGTGCCAAAGATCGAGTGGGGTCGGGAGTGAATTCACCCCTCCACTTT	CAKDRVGSGVNSPLHF
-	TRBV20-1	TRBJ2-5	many	TGCAGTGCCATACAGGGTTCCCAAAAAGAGACCCAGTACTTC	CSAIQGSQKETQYF
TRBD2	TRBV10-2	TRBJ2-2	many	TGCGCCAGCAATGAGCGGGGCAAAGCCACCGGGGAGCTGTTTTTT	CASNERGKATGELFF
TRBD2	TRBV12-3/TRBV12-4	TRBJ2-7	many	TGTGCCAGCGGACTAGACAGCCACTCCTACGAGCAGTACTTC	CASGLDSHSYEQYF
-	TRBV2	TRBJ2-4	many	TGTGCCAGCAGCCTGGGTAGAGGGGACATTCAGTACTTC	CASSLGRGDIQYF
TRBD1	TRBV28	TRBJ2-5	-	TGTGCCAGCAGTTCTTCCTCCGGGACAGGGAAAGAGACCCAGTACTTC	CASSSSSGTGKETQYF
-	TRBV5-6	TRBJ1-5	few	TGTGCCAGCAGCAACCGGCGGGACAAATATAGCAATCAGCCCCAGCATTTT	CASSNRRDKYSNQPQHF
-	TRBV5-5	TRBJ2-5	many	TGTGCCAGCAGCTTGGTTTCAGACCAAGAGACCCAGTACTTC	CASSLVSDQETQYF
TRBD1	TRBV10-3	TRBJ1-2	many	TGTGCCATCAGTAGACAGGGGAGCTATGGCTACACCTTC	CAISRQGSYGYTF
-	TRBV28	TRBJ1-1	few	TGTGCCAGCAGCTGGGACAAGGGGGGCACTGAAGCTTTCTTT	CASSWDKGGTEAFF
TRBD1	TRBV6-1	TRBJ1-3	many	TGTGCCAGCAGTAGAATGACAGGGCACGAAAACACCATATATTTT	CASSRMTGHENTIYF
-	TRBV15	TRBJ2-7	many	TGTGCCACCAGCAGAGCGGCAAGGGGGGCTACCTACGAGCAGTACTTC	CATSRAARGATYEQYF
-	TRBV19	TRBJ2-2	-	TGTGCCAGTAGTATAGACGGCAGGGTAAAGACCGGGGAGCTGTTTTTT	CASSIDGRVKTGELFF
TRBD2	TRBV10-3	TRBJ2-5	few	TGTGCCGTACAAGGGACTAGCGGGAGGGGAGAGACCCAGTACTTC	CAVQGTSGRGETQYF
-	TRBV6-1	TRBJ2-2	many	TGTGCCAGCAGTACGACTAACACCGGGGAGCTGTTTTTT	CASSTTNTGELFF
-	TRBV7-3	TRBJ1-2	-	TGTGCCAGCAGCATGGGGACAAGCCGCGGCTACACCTTC	CASSMGTSRGYTF
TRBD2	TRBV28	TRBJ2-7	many	TGTGCCAGCCTAGCCCCCGGGACTAACCTTTGGGGGCAGTACTTC	CASLAPGTNLWGQYF
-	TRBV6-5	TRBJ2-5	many	TGTGCCAGCAGTTACTCATCAGGAACCCAAGAGACCCAGTACTTC	CASSYSSGTQETQYF
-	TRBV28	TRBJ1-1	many	TGTGCCAGCAGTTTATGGAAGGGGGGGAACACTGAAGCTTTCTTT	CASSLWKGGNTEAFF
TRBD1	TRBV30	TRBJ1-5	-	TGTGCCTGGAGTGTCAGGGGGTCTAATCAGCCCCAGCATTTT	CAWSVRGSNQPQHF
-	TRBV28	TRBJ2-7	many	TGTGCCAGCACGACGGGGGCACCCTACGAGCAGTACTTC	CASTTGAPYEQYF
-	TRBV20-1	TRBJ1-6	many	TGCAGTGCAGTAGAGCCCAATAATTCACCCCTCCACTTT	CSAVEPNNSPLHF
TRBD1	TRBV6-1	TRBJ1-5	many	TGTGCCAGCAGTCCCGGGACAGGGGTTCTTCAGCCCCAGCATTTT	CASSPGTGVLQPQHF
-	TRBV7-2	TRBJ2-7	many	TGTGCCAGCAGCTCCCGGAGAGGGAGCGGGTACGAGCAGTACTTC	CASSSRRGSGYEQYF
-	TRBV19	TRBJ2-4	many	TGTGCCAGTAGTATAGACAGGGCCAAAAACATTCAGTACTTC	CASSIDRAKNIQYF
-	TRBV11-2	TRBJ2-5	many	TGTGCCAGCAGCTTAGGTTCGGGATTCCAAGAGACCCAGTACTTC	CASSLGSGFQETQYF
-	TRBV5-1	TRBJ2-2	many	TGTGCCAGCAGCTTAGTCTCCGGGGAGCTGTTTTTT	CASSLVSGELFF
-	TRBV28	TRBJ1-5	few	TGTGCCAGCAGTTTCGGACTGTGGCGTAATCAGCCCCAGCATTTT	CASSFGLWRNQPQHF
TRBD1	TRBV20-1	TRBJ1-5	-	TGCAGTGCTAGAGACCCGACAGGGGGACATCAGCCCCAGCATTTT	CSARDPTGGHQPQHF
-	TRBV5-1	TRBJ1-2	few	TGCGCCAGCAGCTTGGCCGATGGGGGGAACTATGGCTACACCTTC	CASSLADGGNYGYTF